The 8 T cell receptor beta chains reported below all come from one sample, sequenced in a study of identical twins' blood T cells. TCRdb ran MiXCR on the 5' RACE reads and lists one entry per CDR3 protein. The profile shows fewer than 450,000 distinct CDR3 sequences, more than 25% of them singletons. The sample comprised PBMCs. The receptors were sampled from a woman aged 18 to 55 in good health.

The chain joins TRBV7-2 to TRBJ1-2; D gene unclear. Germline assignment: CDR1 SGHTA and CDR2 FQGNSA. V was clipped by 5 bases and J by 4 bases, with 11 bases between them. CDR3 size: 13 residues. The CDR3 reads CASSLSPPYGYTF. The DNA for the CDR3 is TGTGCCAGCAGCCTCTCTCCACCCTATGGCTACACCTTC. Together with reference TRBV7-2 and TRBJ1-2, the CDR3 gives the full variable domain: GAGVSQSPSNKVTEKGKDVELRCDPISGHTALYWYRQSLGQGLEFLIYFQGNSAPDKSGLPSDRFSAERTGGSVSTLTIQRTQQEDSAVYLCASSLSPPYGYTFGSGTRLTVV.

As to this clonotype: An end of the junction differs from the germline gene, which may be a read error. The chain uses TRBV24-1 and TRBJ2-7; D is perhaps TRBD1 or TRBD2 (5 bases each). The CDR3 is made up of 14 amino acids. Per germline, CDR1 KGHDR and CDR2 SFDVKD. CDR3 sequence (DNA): TGTGCCGCCAGCTTCCGGGACCAAAACTACGAGCAGTACTTC. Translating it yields CAASFRDQNYEQYF.

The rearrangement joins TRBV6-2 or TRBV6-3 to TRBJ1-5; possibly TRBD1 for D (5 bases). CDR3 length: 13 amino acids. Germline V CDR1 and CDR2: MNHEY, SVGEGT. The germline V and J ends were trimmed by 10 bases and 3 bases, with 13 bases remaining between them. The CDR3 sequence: CAISRGNNQPQHF. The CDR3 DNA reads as TGTGCCATCAGCCGGGGGAACAATCAGCCCCAGCATTTT.

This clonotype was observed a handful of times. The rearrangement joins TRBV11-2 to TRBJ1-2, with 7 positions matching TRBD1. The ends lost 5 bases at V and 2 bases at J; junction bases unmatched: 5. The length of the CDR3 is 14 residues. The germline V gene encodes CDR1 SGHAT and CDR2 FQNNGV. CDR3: CASSLAGGNYGYTF. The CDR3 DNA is TGTGCCAGCAGCCTTGCAGGGGGAAACTATGGCTACACCTTC.

The CDR3 region is CGGGSGLNEQFF. For the CDR3, the DNA is TGCGGCGGAGGGAGTGGATTAAATGAGCAGTTCTTC. The chain joins TRBV29-1 to TRBJ2-1; the D gene is possibly TRBD2 (6 bases). The CDR3 has 12 amino acids. Germline CDR1 SQVTM, CDR2 ANQGSEA.

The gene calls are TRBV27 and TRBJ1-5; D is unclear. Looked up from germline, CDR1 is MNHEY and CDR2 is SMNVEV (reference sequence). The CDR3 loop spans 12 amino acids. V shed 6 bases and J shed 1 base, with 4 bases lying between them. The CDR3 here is CASSKSNQPQHF. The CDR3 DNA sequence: TGTGCCAGCAGCAAGAGCAATCAGCCCCAGCATTTT.

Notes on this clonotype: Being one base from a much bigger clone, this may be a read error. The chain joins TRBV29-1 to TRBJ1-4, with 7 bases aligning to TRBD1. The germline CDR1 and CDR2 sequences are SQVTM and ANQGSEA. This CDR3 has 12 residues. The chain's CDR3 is CSVGQGGEKPFF. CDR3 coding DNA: TGCAGCGTTGGACAGGGAGGAGAAAAACCGTTTTTT.

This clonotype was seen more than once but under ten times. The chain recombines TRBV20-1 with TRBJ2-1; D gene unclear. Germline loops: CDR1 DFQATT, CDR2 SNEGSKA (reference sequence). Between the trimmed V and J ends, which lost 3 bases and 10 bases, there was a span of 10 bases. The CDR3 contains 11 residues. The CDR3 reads CSASAPREQFF. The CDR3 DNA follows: TGCAGTGCTAGTGCCCCCAGAGAGCAGTTCTTC.